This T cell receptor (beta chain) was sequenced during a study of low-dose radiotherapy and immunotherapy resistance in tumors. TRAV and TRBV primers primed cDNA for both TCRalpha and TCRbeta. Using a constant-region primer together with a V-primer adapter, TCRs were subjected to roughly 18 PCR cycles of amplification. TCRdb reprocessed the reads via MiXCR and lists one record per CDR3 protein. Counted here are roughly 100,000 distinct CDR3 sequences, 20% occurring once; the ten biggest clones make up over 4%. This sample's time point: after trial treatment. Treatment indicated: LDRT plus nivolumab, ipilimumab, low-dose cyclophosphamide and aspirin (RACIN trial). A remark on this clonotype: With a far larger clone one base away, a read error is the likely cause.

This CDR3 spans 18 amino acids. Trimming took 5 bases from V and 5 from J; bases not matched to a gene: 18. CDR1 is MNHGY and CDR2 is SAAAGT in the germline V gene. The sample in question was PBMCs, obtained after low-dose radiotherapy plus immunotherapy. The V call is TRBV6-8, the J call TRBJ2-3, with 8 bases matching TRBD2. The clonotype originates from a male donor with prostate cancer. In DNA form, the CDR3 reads TGTGCCAGCAGTCACGCCCCGGGGGGGGCGTTCGGTTTAGATACGCAGTATTTT. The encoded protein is CASSHAPGGAFGLDTQYF.